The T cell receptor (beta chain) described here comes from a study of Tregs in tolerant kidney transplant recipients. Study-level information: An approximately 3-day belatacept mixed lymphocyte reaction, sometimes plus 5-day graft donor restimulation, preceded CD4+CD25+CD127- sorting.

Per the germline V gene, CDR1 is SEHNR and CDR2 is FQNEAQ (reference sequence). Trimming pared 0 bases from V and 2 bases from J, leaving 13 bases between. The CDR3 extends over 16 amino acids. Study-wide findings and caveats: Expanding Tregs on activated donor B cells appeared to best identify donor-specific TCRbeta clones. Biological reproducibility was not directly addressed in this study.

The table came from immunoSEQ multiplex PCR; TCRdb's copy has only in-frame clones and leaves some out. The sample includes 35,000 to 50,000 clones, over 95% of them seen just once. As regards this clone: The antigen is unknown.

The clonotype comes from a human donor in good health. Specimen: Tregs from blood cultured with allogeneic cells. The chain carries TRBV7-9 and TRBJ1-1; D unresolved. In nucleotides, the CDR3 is TGTGCCAGCAGCTTAGCAGTAAGAGGGAGTAACACTGAAGCTTTCTTT. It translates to CASSLAVRGSNTEAFF.